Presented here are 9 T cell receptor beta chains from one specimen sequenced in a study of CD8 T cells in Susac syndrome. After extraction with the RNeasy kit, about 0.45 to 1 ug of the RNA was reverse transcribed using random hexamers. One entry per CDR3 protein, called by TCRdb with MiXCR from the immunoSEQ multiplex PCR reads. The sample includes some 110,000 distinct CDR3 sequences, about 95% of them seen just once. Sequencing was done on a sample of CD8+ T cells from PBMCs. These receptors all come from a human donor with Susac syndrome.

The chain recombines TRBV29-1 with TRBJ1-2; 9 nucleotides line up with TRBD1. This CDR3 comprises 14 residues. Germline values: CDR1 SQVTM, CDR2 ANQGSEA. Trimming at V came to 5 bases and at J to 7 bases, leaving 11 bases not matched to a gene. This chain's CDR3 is CSVTTGTGLGGYTF. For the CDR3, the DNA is TGCAGCGTTACAACCGGGACAGGGTTGGGTGGCTACACCTTC.

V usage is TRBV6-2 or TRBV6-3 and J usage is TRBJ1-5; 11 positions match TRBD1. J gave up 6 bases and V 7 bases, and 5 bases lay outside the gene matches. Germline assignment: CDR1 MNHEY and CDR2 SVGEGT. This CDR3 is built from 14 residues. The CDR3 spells CASKGQGAVQPQHF. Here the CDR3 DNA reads TGTGCCAGCAAAGGACAGGGGGCGGTTCAGCCCCAGCATTTT.

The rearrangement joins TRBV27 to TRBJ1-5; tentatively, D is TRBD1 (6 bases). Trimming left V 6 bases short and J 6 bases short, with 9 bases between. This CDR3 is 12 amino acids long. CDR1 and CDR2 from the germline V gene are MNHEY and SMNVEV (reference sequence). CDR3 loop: CASRGGSQPQHF. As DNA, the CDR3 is TGTGCCAGCAGAGGGGGGTCTCAGCCCCAGCATTTT.

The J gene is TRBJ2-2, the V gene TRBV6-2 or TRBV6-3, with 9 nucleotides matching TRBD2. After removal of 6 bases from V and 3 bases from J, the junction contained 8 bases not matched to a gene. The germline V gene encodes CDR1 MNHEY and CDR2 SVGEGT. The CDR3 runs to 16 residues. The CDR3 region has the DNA TGTGCCAGCAGGCGGGGGGGCGCCCCCTACACCGGGGAGCTGTTTTTT. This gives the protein CASRRGGAPYTGELFF.

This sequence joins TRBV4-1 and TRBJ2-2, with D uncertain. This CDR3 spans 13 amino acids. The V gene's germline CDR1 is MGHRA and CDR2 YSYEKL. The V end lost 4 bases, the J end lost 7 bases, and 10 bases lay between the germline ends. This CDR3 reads CASSPIENGELFF. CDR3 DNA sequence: TGCGCCAGCAGCCCGATCGAGAACGGGGAGCTGTTTTTT.

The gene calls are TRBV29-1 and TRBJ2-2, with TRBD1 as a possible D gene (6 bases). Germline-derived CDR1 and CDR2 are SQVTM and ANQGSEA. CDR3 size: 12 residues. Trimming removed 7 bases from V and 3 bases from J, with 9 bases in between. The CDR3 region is CSAPGDTGELFF. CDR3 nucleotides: TGCAGCGCCCCAGGGGACACCGGGGAGCTGTTTTTT.

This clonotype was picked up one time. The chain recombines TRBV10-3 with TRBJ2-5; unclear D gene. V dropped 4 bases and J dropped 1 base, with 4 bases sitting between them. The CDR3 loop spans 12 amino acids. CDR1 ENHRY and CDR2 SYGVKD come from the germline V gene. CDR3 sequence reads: CAISGTQETQYF. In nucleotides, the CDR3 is TGTGCCATCAGTGGGACCCAAGAGACCCAGTACTTC.

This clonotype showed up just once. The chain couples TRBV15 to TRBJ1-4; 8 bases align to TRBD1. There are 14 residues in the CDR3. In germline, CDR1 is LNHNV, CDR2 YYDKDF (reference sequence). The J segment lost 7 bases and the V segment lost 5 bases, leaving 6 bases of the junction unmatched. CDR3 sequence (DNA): TGTGCCACCAGCCCCGGCAGGGGGCGTGAAAAACTGTTTTTT. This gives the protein CATSPGRGREKLFF.

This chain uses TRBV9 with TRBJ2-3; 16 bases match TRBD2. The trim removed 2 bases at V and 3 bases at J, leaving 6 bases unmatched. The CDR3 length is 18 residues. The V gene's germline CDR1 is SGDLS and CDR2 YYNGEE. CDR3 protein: CASSVGTSGGAGTDTQYF. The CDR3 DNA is TGTGCCAGCAGCGTCGGGACTAGCGGGGGGGCTGGTACAGATACGCAGTATTTT.